These T cell receptor beta chains were read from a single sample in a study of shared clonotypes between healthy human individuals. Data came from immunoSEQ multiplex PCR; TCRdb stores just in-frame clones and leaves some out. Seen here are approximately 2,000,000 clones, around 95% observed once, and the top ten hold roughly 1.7%. Source material: naive CD8+ T cells from PBMCs. All receptors come from a man between 18 and 29 years old in good health. Some clones in this sample may be carry-over from other donors' samples. Each CDR3 is given with its conserved first and last residue. A D gene is named only where the DNA matches it firmly. Size is omitted from some rows. Given values are once, few, many or a class for expanded clones.

v_gene	abundance	j_gene	d_gene	CDR3aa	CDR3nt
TRBV19	-	TRBJ1-1	-	CASQSPARTDREAFF	TGTGCCAGTCAATCCCCGGCCAGGACGGATCGCGAAGCTTTCTTT
TRBV29-1	-	TRBJ1-2	-	CSGTDQGYGYTF	TGCAGCGGAACAGATCAGGGGTATGGCTACACCTTC
TRBV4-3	-	TRBJ2-1	-	CASSQDLTEQFF	TGCGCCAGCAGCCAAGATCTGACCGAGCAGTTCTTC
TRBV9	-	TRBJ2-7	-	CASSVTGAGSYEQYF	TGTGCCAGCAGCGTAACTGGCGCTGGCTCCTACGAGCAGTACTTC
TRBV11-2	-	TRBJ2-2	-	CASSLPITGELFF	TGTGCCAGCAGCTTACCGATAACCGGGGAGCTGTTTTTT
TRBV27	-	TRBJ2-7	TRBD1	CASSFDRAHYEQYF	TGTGCCAGCAGTTTCGACAGGGCCCACTACGAGCAGTACTTC
TRBV28	-	TRBJ2-2	TRBD2	CASSSGLAGVFYGELFF	TGTGCCAGCAGTTCGGGGCTAGCGGGAGTGTTTTACGGGGAGCTGTTTTTT
TRBV11-2	-	TRBJ1-5	-	CASSLGAANQPQHF	TGTGCCAGCAGCTTAGGAGCGGCTAATCAGCCCCAGCATTTT
TRBV19	-	TRBJ2-2	-	CASSISRPSGELFF	TGTGCCAGTAGTATATCGAGACCGTCCGGGGAGCTGTTTTTT
TRBV27	-	TRBJ2-1	TRBD2	CASSPGLANYNEQFF	TGTGCCAGCAGTCCCGGACTAGCGAATTACAATGAGCAGTTCTTC
TRBV6-5	-	TRBJ2-7	-	CASSPIAEAYEQYF	TGTGCCAGCAGTCCTATAGCGGAAGCCTACGAGCAGTACTTC
TRBV7-9	-	TRBJ2-1	TRBD2	CASSLLAGAYNEQFF	TGTGCCAGCAGCTTACTAGCGGGGGCCTACAATGAGCAGTTCTTC
TRBV6-6	-	TRBJ2-1	TRBD2	CASSYKSAGTYNEQFF	TGTGCCAGCAGTTACAAGTCAGCGGGGACCTACAATGAGCAGTTCTTC
TRBV7-8	-	TRBJ2-1	TRBD2	CASSLILLAVNEQFF	TGTGCCAGCAGCTTAATCTTACTAGCGGTCAATGAGCAGTTCTTC
TRBV19	-	TRBJ1-5	-	CATSGTRYQPQHF	TGTGCCACCTCAGGGACAAGATATCAGCCCCAGCATTTT
TRBV28	-	TRBJ2-1	-	CASSSSGTPTYNEQFF	TGTGCCAGCAGTTCTTCCGGGACCCCTACCTACAATGAGCAGTTCTTC
TRBV2	-	TRBJ2-2	-	CASSEHRQDTGELFF	TGTGCCAGCAGTGAACACAGGCAGGACACCGGGGAGCTGTTTTTT
TRBV2	-	TRBJ2-5	-	CASSLGESETQYF	TGTGCCAGCAGTCTGGGGGAGTCGGAGACCCAGTACTTC
TRBV7-8	-	TRBJ2-2	TRBD1	CVQGPNTGELFF	TGTGTACAGGGGCCAAACACCGGGGAGCTGTTTTTT
TRBV6-6	-	TRBJ1-5	TRBD1	CASSAGQGGNQPQHF	TGTGCCAGCAGTGCGGGACAGGGCGGCAATCAGCCCCAGCATTTT
TRBV6-5	-	TRBJ2-1	-	CASTNGYEQFF	TGTGCCAGCACCAATGGATATGAGCAGTTCTTC
TRBV4-3	-	TRBJ2-3	TRBD1	CASSPLWDRVTDTQYF	TGCGCCAGCAGCCCCCTTTGGGACAGGGTCACAGATACGCAGTATTTT
TRBV27	-	TRBJ2-7	-	CASSSSTTGEDSYEQYF	TGTGCCAGCAGTTCGTCCACTACAGGGGAGGACTCCTACGAGCAGTACTTC
TRBV11-3	-	TRBJ2-7	-	CASSFNSAGEQYF	TGTGCCAGCAGTTTTAACTCCGCCGGCGAGCAGTACTTC
TRBV11-2	-	TRBJ2-7	-	CASSLDRGVGYEQYF	TGTGCCAGCAGCTTAGATCGAGGGGTCGGGTACGAGCAGTACTTC
TRBV9	-	TRBJ2-7	-	CASSVDGHSSYEQYF	TGTGCCAGCAGCGTAGATGGACATTCCTCCTACGAGCAGTACTTC
TRBV6-1	-	TRBJ2-7	TRBD2	CASSGLAGIYEQYF	TGTGCCAGCAGCGGACTAGCGGGTATCTACGAGCAGTACTTC
TRBV5-6	-	TRBJ1-2	-	CASSSRGSVYGYTF	TGTGCCAGCAGCTCAAGGGGGTCGGTATATGGCTACACCTTC
TRBV7-9	few	TRBJ1-5	-	CASSSTSNQPQHF	TGTGCCAGCAGCTCCACTAGCAATCAGCCCCAGCATTTT
TRBV11-3	-	TRBJ2-1	-	CASSLARSHEQFF	TGTGCCAGCAGCTTAGCGCGGAGCCATGAGCAGTTCTTC
TRBV11-2	once	TRBJ2-1	-	CASSLGVTRSYNEQFF	TGTGCCAGCAGCCTAGGGGTTACCCGCTCCTACAATGAGCAGTTCTTC
TRBV28	-	TRBJ2-2	-	CASRGFGTGELFF	TGTGCCAGCAGGGGGTTTGGAACCGGGGAGCTGTTTTTT
TRBV7-9	-	TRBJ2-3	TRBD2	CASSFPLAGTTDTQYF	TGTGCCAGCAGCTTTCCTCTAGCGGGGACCACAGATACGCAGTATTTT
TRBV14	-	TRBJ2-5	-	CASSRLTGTQETQYF	TGTGCCAGCAGCCGCCTCACAGGGACCCAAGAGACCCAGTACTTC
TRBV10-2	-	TRBJ1-2	-	CASSESRTNYGYTF	TGCGCCAGCAGTGAGTCGCGGACCAACTATGGCTACACCTTC
TRBV2	-	TRBJ2-1	-	CASSEDGVNEQFF	TGTGCCAGCAGTGAAGACGGGGTCAATGAGCAGTTCTTC
TRBV27	once	TRBJ2-7	-	CASSLTLPASTYEQYF	TGTGCCAGCAGTTTAACTCTCCCAGCCAGTACCTACGAGCAGTACTTC
TRBV27	-	TRBJ2-7	-	CASRDSPYEQYF	TGTGCCAGCAGGGACAGCCCCTACGAGCAGTACTTC
TRBV15	-	TRBJ2-6	-	CATSLGASSGANVLTF	TGTGCCACCAGCCTTGGGGCAAGCTCTGGGGCCAACGTCCTGACTTTC
TRBV5-6	-	TRBJ2-7	-	CASSDGTPYEQYF	TGTGCCAGCAGCGACGGGACGCCCTACGAGCAGTACTTC
TRBV30	once	TRBJ2-1	TRBD1	CAWSVLGTGWLF	TGTGCCTGGAGTGTACTCGGGACAGGTTGGCTCTTC
TRBV25-1	-	TRBJ1-6	-	CASSESQAFGSPLHF	TGTGCCAGCAGTGAGAGCCAGGCCTTTGGTTCACCCCTCCACTTT
TRBV10-3	-	TRBJ1-5	-	CAISDGGRKPQHF	TGTGCCATCAGTGACGGGGGCCGGAAACCCCAGCATTTT
TRBV27	once	TRBJ2-7	-	CASSLGRTGYEQYF	TGTGCCAGCAGTTTAGGACGGACCGGCTACGAGCAGTACTTC
TRBV28	-	TRBJ2-7	-	CASSPLAEAYEQYF	TGTGCCAGCAGTCCCTTAGCGGAGGCCTACGAGCAGTACTTC
TRBV27	once	TRBJ2-3	-	CASILLPDTDTQYF	TGTGCCAGCATTCTATTACCCGACACAGATACGCAGTATTTT
TRBV6-6	-	TRBJ2-3	-	CASSYVGSTDTQYF	TGTGCCAGCAGTTACGTCGGAAGCACAGATACGCAGTATTTT
TRBV2	-	TRBJ2-7	TRBD1	CASMGTDYEQYF	TGTGCCAGCATGGGGACAGACTACGAGCAGTACTTC
TRBV28	-	TRBJ2-7	-	CASSFRITPYEQYF	TGTGCCAGCAGTTTCCGAATCACCCCCTACGAGCAGTACTTC
TRBV13	-	TRBJ1-2	-	CASSFWGVDYGYTF	TGTGCCAGCAGCTTTTGGGGGGTCGACTATGGCTACACCTTC
TRBV2	-	TRBJ2-7	-	CASSEGRAGSSYEQYF	TGTGCCAGCAGTGAGGGAAGGGCGGGGAGCTCCTACGAGCAGTACTTC